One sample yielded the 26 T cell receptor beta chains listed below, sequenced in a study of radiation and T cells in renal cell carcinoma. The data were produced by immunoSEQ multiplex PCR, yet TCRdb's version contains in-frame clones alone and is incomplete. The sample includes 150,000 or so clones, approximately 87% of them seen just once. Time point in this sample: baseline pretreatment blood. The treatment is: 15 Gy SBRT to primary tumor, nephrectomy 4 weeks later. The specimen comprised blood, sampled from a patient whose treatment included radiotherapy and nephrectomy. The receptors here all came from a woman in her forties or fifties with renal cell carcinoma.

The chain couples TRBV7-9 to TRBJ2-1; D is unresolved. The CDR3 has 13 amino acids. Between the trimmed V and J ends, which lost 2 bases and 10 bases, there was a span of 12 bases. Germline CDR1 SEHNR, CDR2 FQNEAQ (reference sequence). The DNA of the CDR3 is TGTGCCAGCAGCTTAAGTAAAATAGTGGAGCAGTTCTTC. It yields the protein CASSLSKIVEQFF. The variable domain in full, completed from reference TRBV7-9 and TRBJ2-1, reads DTGVSQNPRHKITKRGQNVTFRCDPISEHNRLYWYRQTLGQGPEFLTYFQNEAQLEKSRLLSDRFSAERPKGSFSTLEIQRTEQGDSAMYLCASSLSKIVEQFFGPGTRLTVL.

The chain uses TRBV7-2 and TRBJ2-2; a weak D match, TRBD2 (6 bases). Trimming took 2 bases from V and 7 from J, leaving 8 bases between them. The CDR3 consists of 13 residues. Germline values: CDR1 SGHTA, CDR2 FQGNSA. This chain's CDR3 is CASSLSGGGELFF. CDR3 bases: TGTGCCAGCAGCTTATCCGGGGGCGGGGAGCTGTTTTTT.

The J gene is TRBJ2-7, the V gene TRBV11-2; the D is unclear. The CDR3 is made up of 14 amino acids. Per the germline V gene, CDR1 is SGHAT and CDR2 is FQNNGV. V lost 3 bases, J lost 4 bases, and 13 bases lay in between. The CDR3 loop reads CASSFLEGSYEQYF. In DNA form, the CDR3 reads TGTGCCAGCAGCTTTCTCGAAGGGTCGTACGAGCAGTACTTC.

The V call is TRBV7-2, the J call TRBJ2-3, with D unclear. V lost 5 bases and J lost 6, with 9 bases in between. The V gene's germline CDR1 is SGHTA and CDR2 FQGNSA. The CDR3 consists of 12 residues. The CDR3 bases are TGTGCCAGCAGCCTTTCGGTCGATACGCAGTATTTT. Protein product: CASSLSVDTQYF.

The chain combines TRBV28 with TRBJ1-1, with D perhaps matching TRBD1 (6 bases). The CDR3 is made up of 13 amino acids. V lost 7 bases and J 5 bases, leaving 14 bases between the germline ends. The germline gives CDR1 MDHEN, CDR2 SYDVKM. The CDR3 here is CASIIGGATEAFF. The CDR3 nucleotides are TGTGCCAGCATTATAGGGGGGGCGACTGAAGCTTTCTTT.

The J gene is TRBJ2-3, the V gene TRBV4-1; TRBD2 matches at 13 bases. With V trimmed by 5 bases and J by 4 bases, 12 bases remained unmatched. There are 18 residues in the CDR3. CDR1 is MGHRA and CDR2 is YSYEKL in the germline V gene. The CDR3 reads CASSYSEGLAGIPDTQYF. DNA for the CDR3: TGCGCCAGCAGCTACTCCGAGGGACTAGCGGGAATCCCAGATACGCAGTATTTT.

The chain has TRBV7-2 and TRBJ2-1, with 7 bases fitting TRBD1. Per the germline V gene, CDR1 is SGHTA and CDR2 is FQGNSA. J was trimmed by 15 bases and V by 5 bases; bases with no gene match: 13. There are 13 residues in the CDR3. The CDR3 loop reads CASSGRDSGLAFF. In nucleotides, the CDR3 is TGTGCCAGCAGCGGCCGGGACAGTGGCCTAGCGTTCTTC. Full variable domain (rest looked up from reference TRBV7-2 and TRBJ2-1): GAGVSQSPSNKVTEKGKDVELRCDPISGHTALYWYRQSLGQGLEFLIYFQGNSAPDKSGLPSDRFSAERTGGSVSTLTIQRTQQEDSAVYLCASSGRDSGLAFFGPGTRLTVL.

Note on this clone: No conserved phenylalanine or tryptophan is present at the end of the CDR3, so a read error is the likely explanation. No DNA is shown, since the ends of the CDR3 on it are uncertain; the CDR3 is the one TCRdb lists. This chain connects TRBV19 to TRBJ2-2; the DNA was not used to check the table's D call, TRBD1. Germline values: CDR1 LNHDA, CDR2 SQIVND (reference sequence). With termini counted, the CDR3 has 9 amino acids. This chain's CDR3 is CASSIEWAR.

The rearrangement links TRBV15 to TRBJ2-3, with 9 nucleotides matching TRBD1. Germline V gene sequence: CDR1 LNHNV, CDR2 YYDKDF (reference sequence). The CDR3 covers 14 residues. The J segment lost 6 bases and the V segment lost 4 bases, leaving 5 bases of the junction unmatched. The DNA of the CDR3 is TGTGCCACCAGCACCACAGGGGGCGCGGATACGCAGTATTTT. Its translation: CATSTTGGADTQYF. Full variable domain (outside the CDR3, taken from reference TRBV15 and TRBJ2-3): DAMVIQNPRYQVTQFGKPVTLSCSQTLNHNVMYWYQQKSSQAPKLLFHYYDKDFNNEADTPDNFQSRRPNTSFCFLDIRSPGLGDTAMYLCATSTTGGADTQYFGPGTRLTVL.

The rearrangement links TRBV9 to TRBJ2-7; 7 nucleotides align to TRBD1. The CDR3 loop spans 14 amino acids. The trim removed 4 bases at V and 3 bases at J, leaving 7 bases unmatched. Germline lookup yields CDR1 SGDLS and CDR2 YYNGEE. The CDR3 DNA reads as TGTGCCAGCAGCCTCAGGGGACAGAACTACGAGCAGTACTTC. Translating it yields CASSLRGQNYEQYF.

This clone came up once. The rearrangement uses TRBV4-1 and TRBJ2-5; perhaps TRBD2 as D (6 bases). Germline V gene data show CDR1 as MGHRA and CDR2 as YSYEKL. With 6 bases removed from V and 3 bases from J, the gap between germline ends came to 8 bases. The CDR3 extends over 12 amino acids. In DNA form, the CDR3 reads TGCGCCAGCAGGGGACTTGAAGAGACCCAGTACTTC. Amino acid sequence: CASRGLEETQYF.

CDR3 region: CSVDSGSSNYGYTF. In DNA, the CDR3 is TGCAGCGTTGACTCCGGGAGTTCTAACTATGGCTACACCTTC. This chain connects TRBV29-1 to TRBJ1-2; D uncertain. The CDR3 extends over 14 amino acids. Germline CDR1 reads SQVTM; CDR2 reads ANQGSEA. Trimming cost V 3 bases and J 0 bases, with 11 bases left between them.

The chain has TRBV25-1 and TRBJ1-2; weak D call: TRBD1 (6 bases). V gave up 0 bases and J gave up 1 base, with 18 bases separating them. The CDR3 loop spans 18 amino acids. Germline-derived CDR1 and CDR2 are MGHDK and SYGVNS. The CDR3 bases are TGTGCCAGCAGTGAATACGATGGGGGGCCCGGGGGTAACTATGGCTACACCTTC. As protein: CASSEYDGGPGGNYGYTF.

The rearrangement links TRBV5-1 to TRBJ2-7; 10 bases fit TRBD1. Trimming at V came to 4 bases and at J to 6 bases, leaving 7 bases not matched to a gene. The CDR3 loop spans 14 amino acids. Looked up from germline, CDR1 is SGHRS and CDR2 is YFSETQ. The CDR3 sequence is CASSKGQGFAEQYF. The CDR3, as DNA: TGCGCCAGCAGCAAGGGACAGGGGTTCGCCGAGCAGTACTTC. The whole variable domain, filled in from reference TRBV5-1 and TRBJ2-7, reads KAGVTQTPRYLIKTRGQQVTLSCSPISGHRSVSWYQQTPGQGLQFLFEYFSETQRNKGNFPGRFSGRQFSNSRSEMNVSTLELGDSALYLCASSKGQGFAEQYFGPGTRLTVT.

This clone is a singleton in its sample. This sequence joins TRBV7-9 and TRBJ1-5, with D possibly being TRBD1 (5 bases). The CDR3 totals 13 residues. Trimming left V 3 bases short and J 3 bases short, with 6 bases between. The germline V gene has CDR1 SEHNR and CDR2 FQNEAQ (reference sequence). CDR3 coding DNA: TGTGCCAGCAGCTTGGGGGTCAATCAGCCCCAGCATTTT. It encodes CASSLGVNQPQHF.

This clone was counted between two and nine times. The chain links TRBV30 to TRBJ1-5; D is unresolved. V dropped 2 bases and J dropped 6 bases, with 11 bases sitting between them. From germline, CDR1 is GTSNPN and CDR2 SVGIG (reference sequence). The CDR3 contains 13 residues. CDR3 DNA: TGTGCCTGGAGTCGAAAGGGCGGTCAGCCCCAGCATTTT. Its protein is CAWSRKGGQPQHF.

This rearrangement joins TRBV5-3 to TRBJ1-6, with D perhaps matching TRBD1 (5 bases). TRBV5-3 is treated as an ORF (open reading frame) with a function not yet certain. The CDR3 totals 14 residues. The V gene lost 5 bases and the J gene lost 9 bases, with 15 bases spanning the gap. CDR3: CARSWFRETSPLHF. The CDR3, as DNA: TGTGCCAGAAGTTGGTTCAGGGAAACTTCACCCCTCCACTTT.

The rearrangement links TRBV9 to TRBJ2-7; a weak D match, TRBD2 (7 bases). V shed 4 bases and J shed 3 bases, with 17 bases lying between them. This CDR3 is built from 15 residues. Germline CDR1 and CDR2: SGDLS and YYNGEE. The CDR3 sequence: CASSPVKGGYYEQYF. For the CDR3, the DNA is TGTGCCAGCAGCCCTGTGAAGGGGGGGTACTACGAGCAGTACTTC.

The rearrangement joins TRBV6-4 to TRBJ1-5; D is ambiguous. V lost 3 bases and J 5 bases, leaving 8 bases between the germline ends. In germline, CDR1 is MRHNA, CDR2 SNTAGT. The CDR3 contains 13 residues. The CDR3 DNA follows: TGTGCCAGCAGTGAGAGCAGACATCAGCCCCAGCATTTT. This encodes CASSESRHQPQHF.

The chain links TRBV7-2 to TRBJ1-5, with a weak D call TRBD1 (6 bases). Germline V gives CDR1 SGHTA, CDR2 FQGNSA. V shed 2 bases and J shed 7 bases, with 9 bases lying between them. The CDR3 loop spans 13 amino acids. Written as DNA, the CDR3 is TGTGCCAGCAGCTTAAAGGGGGGGCAGCCCCAGCATTTT. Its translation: CASSLKGGQPQHF.

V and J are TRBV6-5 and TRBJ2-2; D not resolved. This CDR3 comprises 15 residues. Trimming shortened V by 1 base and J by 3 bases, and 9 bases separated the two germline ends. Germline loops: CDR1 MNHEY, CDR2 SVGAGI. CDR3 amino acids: CASSYWVADTGELFF. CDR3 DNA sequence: TGTGCCAGCAGTTACTGGGTTGCGGACACCGGGGAGCTGTTTTTT.

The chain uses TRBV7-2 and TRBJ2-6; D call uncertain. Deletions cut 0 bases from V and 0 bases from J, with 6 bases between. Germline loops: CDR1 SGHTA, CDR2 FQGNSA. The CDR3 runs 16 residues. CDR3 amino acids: CASSLASVSGANVLTF. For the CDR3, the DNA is TGTGCCAGCAGCTTAGCTTCGGTCTCTGGGGCCAACGTCCTGACTTTC.

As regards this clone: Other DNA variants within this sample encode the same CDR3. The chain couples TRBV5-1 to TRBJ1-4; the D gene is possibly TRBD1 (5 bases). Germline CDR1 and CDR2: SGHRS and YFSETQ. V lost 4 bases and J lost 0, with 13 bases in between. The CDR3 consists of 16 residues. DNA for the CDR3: TGCGCCAGCAGCCCTGGGGGGGGTGCAACTAATGAAAAACTGTTTTTT. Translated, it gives CASSPGGGATNEKLFF.

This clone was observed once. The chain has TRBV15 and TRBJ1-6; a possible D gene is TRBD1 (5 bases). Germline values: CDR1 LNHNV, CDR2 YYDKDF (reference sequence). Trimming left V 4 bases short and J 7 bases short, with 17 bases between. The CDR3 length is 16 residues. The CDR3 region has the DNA TGTGCCACCAGCAACCGCAGGGAAATACGAAATTCACCCCTCCACTTT. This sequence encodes CATSNRREIRNSPLHF.

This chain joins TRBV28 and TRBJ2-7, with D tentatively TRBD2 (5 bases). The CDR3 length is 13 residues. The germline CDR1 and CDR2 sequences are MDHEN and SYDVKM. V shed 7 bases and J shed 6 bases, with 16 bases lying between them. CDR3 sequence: CASTPSGFSEQYF. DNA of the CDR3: TGTGCCAGCACCCCGTCGGGGTTCTCCGAGCAGTACTTC.

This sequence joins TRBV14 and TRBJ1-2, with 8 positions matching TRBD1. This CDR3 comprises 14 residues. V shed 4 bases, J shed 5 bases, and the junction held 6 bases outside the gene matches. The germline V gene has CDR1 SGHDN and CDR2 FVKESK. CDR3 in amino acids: CASSPMDRAYGYTF. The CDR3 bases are TGTGCCAGCAGCCCGATGGACAGGGCTTATGGCTACACCTTC.